The sequence of this TCR gamma chain was determined in a study of Vδ1+ human thymocytes. V dropped 0 bases and J dropped 13; count of bases not matched to a gene: 6. There are 11 residues in the CDR3. From germline, CDR1 is EGSNGY and CDR2 YDSYNSKV. Sequences come from RNA converted to cDNA by reverse transcription. Multiplex PCR used pooled V-gene forward primers and a constant-region reverse primer to amplify CDR3s. TCRdb re-called clones from the multiplex PCR reads using CATT. The sample yields 35,000 or so gamma-chain clones, roughly 21% seen once. This clone was detected a few times. Its antigen is as yet unknown. A much larger clone differs by one base, so this may be a read error. Study-wide results and caveats: Thymic delta-chain repertoires held about 20% Vdelta2 sequences and few Vdelta3, despite high sort purity. Many TRG clonotypes were shared between donors; TRD repertoires were essentially private. In the thymus, TRG and TRD repertoires looked highly polyclonal with Gaussian CDR3 lengths.

Sequencing was carried out using Vdelta1+ gamma-delta thymocytes from the thymus. The subset: FACS-sorted CD3+ TCRalphabeta- TCRVdelta1+ TCRVdelta2- thymocytes. The source of this sequence is a girl under three years old who had congenital heart surgery. The V gene is TRGV2, the J gene TRGJ1 or TRGJ2. CDR3 nucleotide sequence: TGTGCCACCTGGGACGGGCCTCAAAAACTCTTT. This sequence encodes CATWDGPQKLF.